These 21 T cell receptor beta chains were sequenced from one sample in a study of control samples from healthy donors and cancer patients. Some clones are missing from TCRdb's copy, which holds only in-frame ones; the method was immunoSEQ multiplex PCR. The sample contains approximately 170,000 clones, around nine tenths of which appear only once. Sequenced input: blood. These TCRs come from a woman aged 25 to 39 in good health.

The CDR3 spells CASSQGQGLNSPLHF. The CDR3 DNA sequence: TGTGCCAGCAGCCAGGGACAGGGGTTGAATTCACCCCTCCACTTT. The chain links TRBV3-1 (or the pseudogene TRBV3-2) to TRBJ1-6, with 10 bases matching TRBD1. Germline CDR1 LGHDT, CDR2 YNNKEL (reference sequence). V lost 3 bases to trimming and J lost 7 bases; unmatched junction nucleotides: 3. This CDR3 spans 15 amino acids.

The rearrangement uses TRBV6-1 and TRBJ2-7; the D call may be TRBD1 or TRBD2 (6 bases each). V gave up 1 base and J gave up 6 bases, with 16 bases separating them. Germline values: CDR1 MNHNS, CDR2 SASEGT. There are 15 residues in the CDR3. CDR3 residues: CASSEGSVKGGEQYV. CDR3 DNA sequence: TGTGCCAGCAGTGAAGGAAGTGTGAAGGGGGGCGAGCAGTACGTC.

This chain uses TRBV18 with TRBJ2-5; TRBD2 matches 7 bases. Germline-derived CDR1 and CDR2 are KGHSH and LQKENI. V lost 5 bases and J lost 10; bases outside the gene matches: 10. The CDR3 length is 13 residues. Here the CDR3 DNA reads TGTGCCAGCTCAGCCGGACTAGAGAAAGACCAGTACTTC. Amino acid sequence: CASSAGLEKDQYF.

V usage is TRBV10-3 and J usage is TRBJ1-1, with D possibly being TRBD1 (5 bases). The CDR3 is made up of 13 amino acids. Germline CDR1 is ENHRY and CDR2 is SYGVKD. V was shortened by 8 bases and J by 5 bases, with 15 bases between the two germline ends. The CDR3, as DNA: TGTGCCATCTTCCAGGCAGGGCAGACTGAAGCTTTCTTT. As protein: CAIFQAGQTEAFF.

The rearrangement joins TRBV9 to TRBJ2-1; 8 bases fit TRBD2. V gave up 4 bases and J gave up 4 bases; unmatched junction bases: 4. The CDR3 totals 14 residues. Germline V gene data show CDR1 as SGDLS and CDR2 as YYNGEE. The CDR3 reads CASSPSGGYNEQFF. The CDR3 DNA is TGTGCCAGCAGCCCAAGCGGGGGATACAATGAGCAGTTCTTC.

There are a few counts of this clone. The gene calls are TRBV7-9 and TRBJ2-7; D gene ambiguous. Trimming removed 1 base from V and 3 bases from J, with 16 bases in between. This CDR3 contains 16 residues. Looked up from germline, CDR1 is SEHNR and CDR2 is FQNEAQ (reference sequence). The DNA for the CDR3 is TGTGCCAGCAGCTTAGGTTTTTCCTTCCCGGTCTACGAGCAGTACTTC. It is translated as CASSLGFSFPVYEQYF. The full variable domain, completed using reference TRBV7-9 and TRBJ2-7, is DTGVSQNPRHKITKRGQNVTFRCDPISEHNRLYWYRQTLGQGPEFLTYFQNEAQLEKSRLLSDRFSAERPKGSFSTLEIQRTEQGDSAMYLCASSLGFSFPVYEQYFGPGTRLTVT.

The CDR3 spells CASSSPSSGVGSGRPHEQFF. DNA for the CDR3: TGTGCCAGCAGTTCCCCGTCTTCGGGGGTAGGTAGCGGGAGGCCCCATGAGCAGTTCTTC. This rearrangement joins TRBV28 to TRBJ2-1, with 10 positions matching TRBD2. With V trimmed by 4 bases and J by 8 bases, 23 bases remained unmatched. Per the germline V gene, CDR1 is MDHEN and CDR2 is SYDVKM. The CDR3 consists of 20 residues.

This chain uses TRBV14 with TRBJ2-4; D may be TRBD1 (5 bases). The CDR3 extends over 14 amino acids. The V gene's germline CDR1 is SGHDN and CDR2 FVKESK. The V end was cut by 5 bases, the J end by 9 bases, with 17 bases between. The CDR3 spells CASSIRHWQGIQYF. The DNA for the CDR3 is TGTGCCAGCAGCATCCGACATTGGCAGGGCATTCAGTACTTC.

The chain recombines TRBV2 with TRBJ1-1, with D perhaps TRBD1 (5 bases). Trimming stripped 4 bases from V and 4 bases from J, with 16 bases between. The CDR3 sequence is 15 residues long. CDR1 SNHLY and CDR2 FYNNEI come from the germline V gene. In DNA, the CDR3 is TGTGCCAGCAGTGGGGGCAGGGTGGGATCCACTGAAGCTTTCTTT. Translated: CASSGGRVGSTEAFF.

The sample holds one count of this clone. V and J are TRBV4-1 and TRBJ1-3; D uncertain. This CDR3 is built from 15 residues. Germline V gene data show CDR1 as MGHRA and CDR2 as YSYEKL. V dropped 6 bases and J dropped 1 base, with 13 bases sitting between them. DNA of the CDR3: TGCGCCAGCAGGGGGAACGGAAGATCTGGAAACACCATATATTTT. The encoded protein is CASRGNGRSGNTIYF.

This clone showed up just once. The chain joins TRBV5-8 to TRBJ1-3, with no clear D. CDR1 and CDR2 (germline): SGHTS, YDEGEE. This CDR3 region has 13 residues. Trimming took off 0 bases at V and 2 bases at J, with 3 bases between the two ends. CDR3 residues: CASSLGAGNTIYF. The DNA for the CDR3 is TGTGCCAGCAGCTTGGGGGCTGGAAACACCATATATTTT.

The rearrangement links TRBV4-1 to TRBJ2-3; D gene uncertain. V dropped 4 bases and J dropped 0 bases, with 11 bases sitting between them. This CDR3 region has 15 residues. CDR1 MGHRA and CDR2 YSYEKL come from the germline V gene. CDR3 in DNA: TGCGCCAGCAGCCCTCCCGCGGATAGCACAGATACGCAGTATTTT. It is translated as CASSPPADSTDTQYF.

J is TRBJ1-1 and V is TRBV12-3 or TRBV12-4; perhaps TRBD1 as D (5 bases). With 8 bases removed from V and 0 bases from J, the gap between germline ends came to 10 bases. This CDR3 has 13 amino acids. The CDR3 loop is CASGGSMNTEAFF. The CDR3 bases are TGTGCCAGCGGGGGGTCCATGAACACTGAAGCTTTCTTT.

The chain links TRBV19 to TRBJ2-3, with D possibly being TRBD2 (6 bases). The CDR3 length is 16 residues. With 7 bases removed from V and 2 bases from J, the gap between germline ends came to 19 bases. Germline V gene data show CDR1 as LNHDA and CDR2 as SQIVND (reference sequence). CDR3 coding DNA: TGTGCCAGTAAGACTACCTCTGGCGGGACCACAGATACGCAGTATTTT. Its translation is CASKTTSGGTTDTQYF.

The chain employs TRBV6-6 and TRBJ1-4; 9 nucleotides match TRBD1. CDR3 length: 12 residues. Per germline, CDR1 MNHNY and CDR2 SVGAGI (reference sequence). The V segment lost 6 bases and the J segment 15 bases; nucleotides outside the gene matches: 8. CDR3 sequence: CASSFDRGKVFF. The CDR3 DNA follows: TGTGCCAGCAGCTTCGACAGGGGGAAGGTGTTTTTT.

Concerning this clone itself: The missing conserved phenylalanine or tryptophan at the end of this CDR3 makes a read error likely. The DNA is omitted, as the CDR3 cannot be located on it reliably, and the CDR3 follows TCRdb's listing. V usage is TRBV7-9 and J usage is TRBJ1-1; the table's D call, TRBD1, was not checked against the DNA. The CDR3 has 10 amino acids, counting both end residues. CDR1 and CDR2 (germline): SEHNR, FQNEAQ (reference sequence). Here the CDR3 reads CASSLYAALG.

This chain connects TRBV3-1 (or the pseudogene TRBV3-2) to TRBJ2-1, with a tentative D call TRBD2 (6 bases). The CDR3 is 15 residues long. Germline V gene sequence: CDR1 LGHDT, CDR2 YNNKEL (reference sequence). With 3 bases removed from V and 7 bases from J, the gap between germline ends came to 16 bases. For the CDR3, the DNA is TGTGCCAGCAGCCATACAACCGGGACTCCAAATGAGCAGTTCTTC. Translation gives CASSHTTGTPNEQFF.

This chain joins TRBV3-1 (or the pseudogene TRBV3-2) and TRBJ1-1; 7 bases fit TRBD1. The CDR3 is 13 amino acids. With 1 base clipped from V and 11 bases from J, the junction kept 7 bases outside the gene matches. Germline loops: CDR1 LGHDT, CDR2 YNNKEL (reference sequence). DNA of the CDR3: TGTGCCAGCAGCCAAGTGACCGGGACAGAGGCTTTCTTT. It codes for CASSQVTGTEAFF.

The V gene is TRBV5-1, the J gene TRBJ1-1; D is uncertain. V was clipped by 0 bases and J by 3 bases, with 12 bases between them. Germline V lookup: CDR1 SGHRS, CDR2 YFSETQ. The length of the CDR3 is 15 residues. Here the CDR3 reads CASSLEGLGDTEAFF. Here the CDR3 DNA reads TGCGCCAGCAGCTTGGAAGGCCTTGGGGACACTGAAGCTTTCTTT.

The chain combines TRBV6-4 with TRBJ2-2, with a weak D call TRBD2 (7 bases). V was cut by 6 bases and J by 0 bases, with 20 bases left in between. CDR1 is MRHNA, CDR2 SNTAGT, per germline. The CDR3 loop spans 18 amino acids. CDR3 loop: CASSPRGGLLPNTGELFF. The CDR3 nucleotides are TGTGCCAGCAGCCCGAGGGGGGGACTCCTCCCGAACACCGGGGAGCTGTTTTTT.

The rearrangement links TRBV21-1 to TRBJ2-2; the table's TRBD1 call for D was not verified on the DNA. TRBV21-1 is marked as a pseudogene. This CDR3 has 16 amino acids. CDR3 nucleotides: TGTGCCAGCAGCAAGTTTGGGACAGAAGACACCGGGGAGCTGTTTTTT. Translating it yields CASSKFGTEDTGELFF.